This T cell receptor (beta chain) was identified in a study of blood T cell repertoires in COVID-19. The participants were between roughly 18 and 89 years old and came from about two dozen US areas. Cohort 3 donors were reported recovered after two negative PCRs, clearance, or symptom resolution. In the original analysis: Scientists estimated how many nucleated cells there were by amplifying reference gene primers. The repertoire was sequenced with immunoSEQ multiplex PCR; TCRdb's copy has only in-frame clones and lacks some. V and J calls and clone size are those listed in that table; D and trimming were worked out from the DNA. This table holds under 300,000 clones, roughly nine tenths found once. The sequence derives from a woman aged 60-75 years who had recovered from COVID-19. Sequencing was carried out using PBMCs or T cells enriched from blood (not recorded which).

The CDR3 bases are TGCGCCAGCAGCCCGGGACAGTTAGACACCATATATTTT. It encodes CASSPGQLDTIYF. The chain carries TRBV5-1 and TRBJ1-3; the match to TRBD1 covers 7 bases. Germline values: CDR1 SGHRS, CDR2 YFSETQ. There are 13 residues in the CDR3. V lost 4 bases, J lost 8 bases, and 6 bases stayed unmatched.